The clone carrying this T cell receptor beta chain was counted at least ten times. Antigen: not known. TCR beta VDJ and CDR3 profiles were obtained from a genomic DNA template. MiXCR was run by TCRdb on the reads, yielding one entry per CDR3 protein. The sample has approximately 130,000 distinct CDR3 sequences, around two fifths seen once. The sample is drawn from a study of CD8+CD57+ T cells in acquired aplastic anemia. Overall study context: Mean DNA quantity obtained from sorted CD4+ and CD8+ cells was around 3.2 ug.

V was trimmed by 2 bases and J by 6 bases, leaving 14 bases between them. The germline V gene encodes CDR1 ENHRY and CDR2 SYGVKD. The CDR3 is 16 amino acids. Overall study findings and caveats: The same twenty-nine CD8+ CDR3 sequences occurred in patients and in controls. No significant patient-versus-control difference appeared in CD8+ Simpson's diversity.

The receptor was isolated from a human donor in good health, serving as a control. The J gene is TRBJ1-6, the V gene TRBV10-3, with D maybe TRBD1 (5 bases). Sample: sorted CD4+, CD8+, or CD8+CD57+ T cells (not recorded which) from PBMCs. The DNA for the CDR3 is TGTGCCATCAGTGAGACCCAGACAGTTTTTAATTCACCCCTCCACTTT. The encoded protein is CAISETQTVFNSPLHF.